This T cell receptor (beta chain) was captured in a study of shared clonotypes between healthy human individuals. Study-level information: Every donor yielded three CD4 naive, three CD4 memory, two CD8 naive and one CD8 memory plate.

As regards this clone: The target antigen is unknown.

Assay used: immunoSEQ multiplex PCR; TCRdb lists only in-frame clones, some missing. The profile shows approximately 2,000,000 clones, approximately 90% of them singletons. This CDR3 comprises 15 residues. The trim removed 4 bases at V and 6 bases at J, leaving 9 bases unmatched. CDR1 is SGHRS, CDR2 YFSETQ, per germline. Findings and limits, study-wide: When compared with the clonotypes that were shared by all four sorted-subset donors, the non-shared clonotypes turned out to have lower generation probabilities. Estimated clonotype richness was generally higher in naive than memory subsets.

The sample taken for sequencing was naive CD4+ T cells from PBMCs. Described subset: CD45RA+ positively selected. V usage is TRBV5-1 and J usage is TRBJ2-3, with TRBD2 identical over 9 bases. The sequence was obtained from a man aged 18 to 30 in good health. Some clones in this sample may be carry-over from other donors' samples. CDR3: CASSRPSGTGDTQYF. The CDR3 coding sequence is TGCGCCAGCAGCCGACCTAGCGGGACGGGGGATACGCAGTATTTT.